This T cell receptor (beta chain) was found in a study of shared clonotypes between healthy human individuals. Study-wide results and limits: In general, naive subsets displayed greater estimated richness than memory subsets did. In contrast to clonotypes shared by all four donors, non-shared clonotypes had lower generation probabilities. Sharing across four donors was highest in naive CD4 (around 5%) and lowest in memory CD8 (roughly 0.4%).

Generated by immunoSEQ multiplex PCR, the TCRdb table keeps only in-frame clones and is missing some. The sample shows around 1.6 million clones, 98% of them seen only once. On this clone: What it recognizes is unknown.

This CDR3 spans 14 amino acids. V dropped 3 bases and J dropped 8 bases, with 13 bases sitting between them. Germline loops: CDR1 LNHNV, CDR2 YYDKDF (reference sequence). Material for sequencing was naive CD4+ T cells sorted from blood. Indicated subset: CD45RA+ positively selected. The rearrangement links TRBV15 to TRBJ1-4, with a tentative D call TRBD1 (5 bases). This receptor was identified in a man aged 25-45 years in good health. CDR3 in amino acids: CATSSWTREEKLFF. CDR3 DNA sequence: TGTGCCACCAGCAGCTGGACACGGGAGGAAAAACTGTTTTTT.